The text below deals with one TCR beta chain. Its cognate antigen is unknown. The whole isolated RNA underwent reverse transcription, so sequencing captured expressed TCRB transcripts. Generated by immunoSEQ multiplex PCR, the TCRdb table keeps only in-frame clones and is missing some. The table records some 350,000 clones, 9.6% of them present only once. The data belong to a study of beta chain features in type 1 diabetes. The overall study: Examination of sorted cells across all samples involved around 100,000,000 cells.

V lost 5 bases, J lost 5 bases, and 10 bases lay in between. Germline CDR1 is SQVTM and CDR2 is ANQGSEA. This CDR3 spans 12 amino acids. Study-wide results and limits: Researchers report that Type 1 diabetes patients had moderately but significantly shorter TCRB CDR3s across all four CD4+ subsets. Insertions were fewer and deletions more numerous at VDJ junctions in type 1 diabetes patients.

The V and J genes are TRBV29-1 and TRBJ1-5; D unresolved. This sequence was found in a man aged 25-45 years with type 1 diabetes. The sample consisted of central memory CD4+ T cells from blood. CDR3 loop: CSVILGDQPQHF. The DNA for the CDR3 is TGCAGCGTTATCCTCGGTGATCAGCCCCAGCATTTT.